This T cell receptor beta chain is from a study of T cell responses to AZD1222 COVID-19 vaccine. Study results and limitations: In a largely white British group with more females than males, clonal diversity was possibly underestimated. Two doses of AZD1222 preceded a rise in Spike-specific TCR breadth and depth. Reports say nearly half of spike-specific TCRs go after unmutated variant regions. Dominant at 160-218 and 743-854, vaccine-associated CD4 TCRs also spanned spike.

Assay used: immunoSEQ multiplex PCR; TCRdb lists only in-frame clones, some missing. The sample lists approximately 210,000 clones, around 94% occurring once. Comment on this clone: What it recognizes is unknown.

CDR3 size: 15 residues. The TCR was taken from an adult who received the MenACWY meningococcal vaccine as a control. The chain has TRBV21-1 and TRBJ2-1; the table's D call, TRBD1, has no DNA check behind it. TRBV21-1 is deemed a pseudogene. Sample: peripheral blood, taken 28 days after the second dose of the MenACWY control vaccine. CDR3 residues: CASSKVDRTANEQFF. Here the CDR3 DNA reads TGTGCCAGCAGCAAAGTAGACAGGACTGCGAATGAGCAGTTCTTC.